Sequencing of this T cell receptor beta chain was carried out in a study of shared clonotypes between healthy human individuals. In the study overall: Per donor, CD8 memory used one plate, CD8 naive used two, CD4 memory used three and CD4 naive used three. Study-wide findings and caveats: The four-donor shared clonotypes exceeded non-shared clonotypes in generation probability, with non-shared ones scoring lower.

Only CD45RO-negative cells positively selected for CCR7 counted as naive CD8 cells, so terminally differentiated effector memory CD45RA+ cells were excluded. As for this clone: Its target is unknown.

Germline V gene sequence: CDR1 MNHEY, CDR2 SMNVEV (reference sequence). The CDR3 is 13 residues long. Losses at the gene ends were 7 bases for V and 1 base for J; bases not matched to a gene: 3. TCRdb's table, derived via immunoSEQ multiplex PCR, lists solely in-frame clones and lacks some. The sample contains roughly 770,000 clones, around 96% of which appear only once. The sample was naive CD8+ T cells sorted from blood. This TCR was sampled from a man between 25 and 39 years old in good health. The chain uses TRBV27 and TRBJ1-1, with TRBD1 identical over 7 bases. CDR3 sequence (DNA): TGTGCCAGCAATAGGGGGCCGAACACTGAAGCTTTCTTT. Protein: CASNRGPNTEAFF.